This passage covers 25 T cell receptor beta chains from one sample sequenced in a study of T cells in Graves' hyperthyroidism and ophthalmopathy (dated by TCRdb to between 2018 and 2021). The method behind the library was multiplex PCR. The sequencer listed for this sample is Illumina HiSeq 2000. TCR beta CDR3 regions were amplified from RNA transcripts. A first-round RT-PCR of the TCR CDR3 used the HTBI primer set with the Qiagen OneStep RT-PCR kit. The raw public reads went through TCRdb reprocessing: fastp at Q25, MiXCR clone calling, in-frame beta chains kept. Entries are consolidated by CDR3 protein sequence, retaining the most common genes and DNA. This sample comprises hundreds of thousands of distinct CDR3 sequences, over 35% of them detected only once. Jointly, the top ten make up around 30% of the sample. Material for sequencing was blood. The receptors originated from a woman aged 40 to 49 with Graves' hyperthyroidism.

For this clonotype: A much larger clone sits a single nucleotide away, making a read error possible. The DNA for the CDR3 is TGTGCCATCGGTGAGTCTCCCAGTCTGACAGCTTTCTTT. It translates to CAIGESPSLTAFF. The chain links TRBV27 to TRBJ1-1; no clear D gene. This CDR3 has 13 residues. The V end lost 10 bases, the J end lost 10 bases, and 22 bases lay between the germline ends. From germline, CDR1 is MNHEY and CDR2 SMNVEV (reference sequence).

A few counts support this clonotype. The V call is TRBV19, the J call TRBJ1-1; D is undetermined. V was pared by 1 base and J by 3 bases, with 12 bases between. The CDR3 covers 15 residues. Germline-derived CDR1 and CDR2 are LNHDA and SQIVND (reference sequence). As DNA, the CDR3 is TGTGCCAGTAGTATAGTGTCATTTGGGGACACTGAAGCTTTCTTT. Translated, it gives CASSIVSFGDTEAFF.

This clonotype was observed many times. The rearrangement links TRBV9 to TRBJ1-4; D may be TRBD1 (6 bases). The CDR3 is 15 amino acids. V dropped 0 bases and J dropped 8 bases, with 14 bases sitting between them. CDR1 and CDR2 from the germline V gene are SGDLS and YYNGEE. The CDR3 sequence: CASSVGRGVGEKLFF. DNA for the CDR3: TGTGCCAGCAGCGTAGGAAGGGGGGTAGGCGAAAAACTGTTTTTT.

As to this clonotype: The CDR3 end shows no conserved phenylalanine or tryptophan, and so a read error is likely. This rearrangement joins TRBV7-3 to TRBJ1-6; TRBD1 might be the D (5 bases). Trimming pared 4 bases from V and 7 bases from J, leaving 20 bases between. The germline V gene encodes CDR1 SGHTA and CDR2 FQGTGA. The CDR3 has 17 amino acids. The CDR3 sequence is CASSSPGTDYMNSPLHS. DNA of the CDR3: TGTGCCAGCAGCTCCCCCGGGACCGATTACATGAATTCACCCCTCCACTCT.

The V gene is TRBV19, the J gene TRBJ1-2; D unclear. The germline V gene has CDR1 LNHDA and CDR2 SQIVND (reference sequence). CDR3 length: 14 amino acids. The germline V and J ends were trimmed by 3 bases and 2 bases, with 10 bases remaining between them. This chain's CDR3 is CASSMVSGNYGYTF. The CDR3 DNA sequence: TGTGCCAGTAGTATGGTCTCGGGGAACTATGGCTACACCTTC.

The chain joins TRBV24-1 to TRBJ2-2; perhaps TRBD1 as D (5 bases). The CDR3 consists of 15 residues. V was clipped by 4 bases and J by 2 bases, with 10 bases between them. CDR1 KGHDR and CDR2 SFDVKD come from the germline V gene. The CDR3 DNA is TGTGCCACCAGTGAGGCAGGGAAAAACACCGGGGAGCTGTTTTTT. Its protein is CATSEAGKNTGELFF.

This clonotype was seen repeatedly, ten times or more. This chain joins TRBV4-3 and TRBJ2-6; 7 nucleotides agree with TRBD1. The trim removed 3 bases at V and 6 bases at J, leaving 11 bases unmatched. This CDR3 region has 17 residues. Germline V CDR1 and CDR2: LGHNA, YSLEER. The CDR3 DNA reads TGCGCCAGCAGCCAGGGGGACAGACCCCTCGCGGCCAACGTCCTGACTTTC. Translation: CASSQGDRPLAANVLTF.

This clonotype was detected only a few times. CDR3 loop: CSVESRGETQYF. Here the CDR3 DNA reads TGCAGCGTTGAGTCCAGGGGGGAGACCCAGTACTTC. The rearrangement uses TRBV29-1 and TRBJ2-5, with 7 bases lining up with TRBD1. The CDR3 extends over 12 amino acids. The germline CDR1 and CDR2 sequences are SQVTM and ANQGSEA. V dropped 3 bases and J dropped 5; count of bases not matched to a gene: 3.

This clonotype has a handful of counts. The chain joins TRBV20-1 to TRBJ1-4, with TRBD1 matching 9 bases. Germline CDR1 and CDR2: DFQATT and SNEGSKA (reference sequence). Losses at the gene ends were 5 bases for V and 8 bases for J; bases not matched to a gene: 12. This CDR3 has 15 residues. In nucleotides, the CDR3 is TGCAGTGCTGGACCACAGGGGGCATCGGGAGAAAAACTGTTTTTT. This codes for CSAGPQGASGEKLFF.

This clonotype occurred a few times. The chain employs TRBV6-6 and TRBJ2-5; no clear D. The closer fit of TRBJ2-7 to the DNA end suggests the J call may be wrong. The CDR3 has 11 residues. Germline CDR1 is MNHNY and CDR2 is SVGAGI (reference sequence). The DNA for the CDR3 is TGTGCCAGCAGTTCCCCCCACGAGCAGTACTTC. Protein: CASSSPHEQYF.

This clonotype turned up a few times. The rearrangement joins TRBV7-8 to TRBJ1-6, with D unclear. The V gene's germline CDR1 is SGHVS and CDR2 FQNEAQ. Trimming left V 2 bases short and J 3 bases short, with 14 bases between. CDR3 length: 17 amino acids. DNA of the CDR3: TGTGCCAGCAGCTTATCAGGCTCTTCTTACTATAATTCACCCCTCCACTTT. This translates into CASSLSGSSYYNSPLHF.

This clonotype was recorded at least ten times. The chain employs TRBV7-9 and TRBJ2-2, with TRBD2 matching 12 bases. The CDR3 has 15 amino acids. Unmatched junction bases numbered 4, after V lost 4 bases and J lost 7 bases. Germline V gene lookup returns CDR1 SEHNR and CDR2 FQNEAQ (reference sequence). CDR3 in DNA: TGTGCCAGCAGCTCGACTAGCGGGAGTGGCGGGGAGCTGTTTTTT. It translates to CASSSTSGSGGELFF.

This clonotype was seen a handful of times. The chain recombines TRBV12-3 or TRBV12-4 with TRBJ2-7, with TRBD2 matching over 10 bases. J lost 2 bases, V lost 5 bases, and 3 bases had no gene match. CDR3 length: 14 residues. DNA for the CDR3: TGTGCCAGCAGTAAAGCGGGAGGGGCCTACGAGCAGTACTTC. Its translation is CASSKAGGAYEQYF.

This clonotype came up many times. The chain carries TRBV7-9 and TRBJ1-5; 10 bases are shared with TRBD1. The CDR3 is 16 amino acids. V lost 5 bases, J lost 5 bases, and 9 bases stayed unmatched. In germline, CDR1 is SEHNR, CDR2 FQNEAQ (reference sequence). CDR3 residues: CASSPVGQGVDQPQHF. The CDR3 DNA follows: TGTGCCAGCAGCCCAGTCGGACAGGGGGTGGATCAGCCCCAGCATTTT. The entire variable domain, with the rest obtained from reference TRBV7-9 and TRBJ1-5, is as follows: DTGVSQNPRHKITKRGQNVTFRCDPISEHNRLYWYRQTLGQGPEFLTYFQNEAQLEKSRLLSDRFSAERPKGSFSTLEIQRTEQGDSAMYLCASSPVGQGVDQPQHFGDGTRLSIL.

This clonotype was detected ten times or more. The chain links TRBV7-8 to TRBJ1-5; D remains ambiguous. CDR1 is SGHVS, CDR2 FQNEAQ, per germline. CDR3 length: 16 amino acids. Trimming pared 2 bases from V and 1 base from J, leaving 12 bases between. The CDR3 reads CASSLIGRPSNQPQHF. The DNA for the CDR3 is TGTGCCAGCAGCTTAATCGGCAGGCCGAGCAATCAGCCCCAGCATTTT.

The CDR3 protein is CSAREIAVTYEQYF. CDR3 in DNA: TGCAGTGCTAGAGAGATAGCGGTAACCTACGAGCAGTACTTC. The rearrangement links TRBV20-1 to TRBJ2-7; the D gene is possibly TRBD2 (6 bases). Germline V gives CDR1 DFQATT, CDR2 SNEGSKA (reference sequence). V dropped 0 bases and J dropped 2 bases, with 11 bases sitting between them. The CDR3 has 14 amino acids.

V and J are TRBV5-4 and TRBJ1-2; D may be TRBD1 (6 bases). The length of the CDR3 is 16 residues. Trimming shortened V by 4 bases and J by 5 bases, and 21 bases separated the two germline ends. Germline-derived CDR1 and CDR2 are SGHNT and YYREEE (reference sequence). The CDR3 sequence: CASSPDGGLPWYGYTF. The CDR3, as DNA: TGTGCCAGCAGCCCGGATGGGGGGCTCCCCTGGTATGGCTACACCTTC.

The chain employs TRBV7-2 and TRBJ2-5; 7 bases map to TRBD1. The better agreement between TRBJ2-4 and the DNA end casts doubt on the J call. CDR1 and CDR2 (germline): SGHTA, FQGNSA. The CDR3 spans 16 residues. The CDR3 sequence: CASSLRSSGGWNIQYF. DNA of the CDR3: TGTGCCAGCAGCTTACGGTCATCAGGGGGTTGGAACATTCAGTACTTC.

The chain couples TRBV11-2 to TRBJ1-1; no clear D gene. The ends were cut back, 4 bases at V and 1 base at J, with 7 bases in the middle. The CDR3 runs to 13 residues. Per germline, CDR1 SGHAT and CDR2 FQNNGV. The CDR3 loop is CASSWETNTEAFF. CDR3 coding DNA: TGTGCCAGCAGCTGGGAAACGAACACTGAAGCTTTCTTT.

This clonotype has ten or more counts. The chain combines TRBV7-3 with TRBJ1-1; 8 bases are shared with TRBD1. J was trimmed by 4 bases and V by 5 bases; bases with no gene match: 6. Germline CDR1 reads SGHTA; CDR2 reads FQGTGA. The length of the CDR3 is 14 residues. CDR3 loop: CASSLTGGVTEAFF. CDR3 DNA: TGTGCCAGCAGCCTCACAGGGGGTGTCACTGAAGCTTTCTTT.

A remark on this clonotype: Lacking the conserved final phenylalanine or tryptophan, this CDR3 likely reflects a read error. The DNA is left out, because the CDR3 cannot be placed on it with certainty; the CDR3 is given as TCRdb lists it. The chain combines TRBV10-1 with TRBJ2-5; TRBD1, the D gene given by the table, was not confirmed from the DNA. Counting both end residues, the CDR3 totals 8 amino acids. From germline, CDR1 is WNHNN and CDR2 SYGVQD (reference sequence). CDR3: CASSEAGS.

This clonotype was recorded at least ten times. The chain combines TRBV29-1 with TRBJ2-7, with D hard to call. The CDR3 spans 12 residues. Trimming took off 7 bases at V and 0 bases at J, with 10 bases between the two ends. The V gene's germline CDR1 is SQVTM and CDR2 ANQGSEA. The CDR3 is CSGQFSSYEQYF. CDR3 bases: TGCAGCGGGCAGTTTTCCTCCTACGAGCAGTACTTC.

V is TRBV11-1 and J is TRBJ2-7, with no clear D. The CDR3 runs to 12 residues. Germline CDR1 SGHAT, CDR2 FQDESV (reference sequence). V was shortened by 6 bases and J by 5 bases, with 11 bases between the two germline ends. The CDR3 here is CASRLGRDEQYF. CDR3 in DNA: TGTGCCAGCAGGTTGGGCCGGGACGAGCAGTACTTC.

This clonotype came up a few times. The rearrangement links TRBV4-3 to TRBJ2-7; TRBD1 or TRBD2 may be the D gene (5 bases each). The CDR3 spans 13 residues. With 1 base removed from V and 7 bases from J, the gap between germline ends came to 11 bases. Germline assignment: CDR1 LGHNA and CDR2 YSLEER. The CDR3 region is CASSQGGILEQYF. CDR3 DNA sequence: TGCGCCAGCAGCCAAGGGGGGATTTTGGAGCAGTACTTC.

About this clonotype: Just one base apart from a much larger clone, this may be a read error. Without the conserved terminal phenylalanine or tryptophan, this CDR3 likely stems from a read error. The chain carries TRBV20-1 and TRBJ2-5; a possible D gene is TRBD2 (6 bases). Germline assignment: CDR1 DFQATT and CDR2 SNEGSKA (reference sequence). Trimming cost V 1 base and J 5 bases, with 14 bases left between them. The CDR3 totals 14 residues. DNA for the CDR3: TGCAGTGCTAGAGGAACACAGGAGGGGGAGACCCAGTACCTC. It specifies CSARGTQEGETQYL.